The 5 T cell receptor beta chains below all came from one sample that was sequenced in a study of tumor-infiltrating lymphocytes in primary liver carcinoma (dated by TCRdb to 2017 to 2019). Blood RNA was extracted from unsorted whole blood using TRIzol reagent, and germline DNA was obtained with the DNeasy Blood & Tissue kit. The instrument given in TCRdb is Illumina HiSeq 2500. A constant-region primer and ProtoScript II reverse transcriptase were used to reverse-transcribe TCRbeta-specific cDNA from roughly 0.5 ug total RNA. Construction of the TCRbeta libraries relied on three nested rounds of multiplex PCR, following a slightly modified ARM-PCR procedure. Each of the first two PCR rounds ran for about 10 cycles and used multiplex TRBV1-TRBV30 forward primers together with a Cbeta reverse primer. TCRdb redid the processing of the public reads, applying fastp at Q25 and MiXCR, and retained in-frame beta chains. Entries that share a CDR3 protein sequence are merged under the most common genes and DNA. The sample table lists 250,000 to 400,000 distinct CDR3 sequences, roughly 60% of them with a count of one. The leading ten clones occupy about 9.4% of the sample.

The sequencing sample was made of peripheral blood. The receptors were gathered from a man aged 40-49 years with primary liver carcinoma and hepatitis B virus infection.

This clonotype has just a few counts. J is TRBJ1-5 and V is TRBV12-3 or TRBV12-4, with D unresolved. The CDR3 totals 15 residues. V was clipped by 2 bases and J by 4 bases, with 12 bases between them. CDR3 amino acids: CASSLIEAGNQPQHF. The CDR3 DNA reads TGTGCCAGCAGTTTAATTGAGGCTGGGAATCAGCCCCAGCATTTT.

Of note for this clonotype: This could be a read error, since a much larger clone is one nucleotide away. V usage is TRBV29-1 and J usage is TRBJ2-1; D is uncertain. The ends were cut back, 8 bases at V and 8 bases at J, with 16 bases in the middle. Germline loops: CDR1 SQVTM, CDR2 ANQGSEA. The CDR3 totals 12 residues. The CDR3 loop is CSTSRYSDEQFF. CDR3 sequence (DNA): TGCAGCACATCTAGATATAGTGATGAGCAGTTCTTC.

This clonotype was seen at least ten times. This chain uses TRBV29-1 with TRBJ2-3; D gene unclear. Trimming cost V 3 bases and J 4 bases, with 17 bases left between them. The CDR3 is made up of 15 amino acids. CDR1 SQVTM and CDR2 ANQGSEA come from the germline V gene. CDR3 in DNA: TGCAGCGTTGACTACTCCAAGGTACTGGCAGATACGCAGTATTTT. This codes for CSVDYSKVLADTQYF.

The gene calls are TRBV28 and TRBJ2-3; D perhaps matches TRBD1 (5 bases). The V end was cut by 11 bases, the J end by 2 bases, with 20 bases between. The CDR3 sequence is 15 residues long. Germline V lookup: CDR1 MDHEN, CDR2 SYDVKM. The CDR3 bases are TGTGCCGGACAAAGGACCCCTACAATCACAGATACGCAGTATTTT. It codes for CAGQRTPTITDTQYF.

The chain combines TRBV5-6 with TRBJ2-4; D not certain. CDR1 and CDR2 from the germline V gene are SGHDT and YYEEEE. The CDR3 loop spans 15 amino acids. V was clipped by 5 bases and J by 0 bases, with 12 bases between them. Here the CDR3 reads CASRVGHLAKNIQYF. Here the CDR3 DNA reads TGTGCCAGCAGGGTGGGTCATCTAGCCAAAAACATTCAGTACTTC.